Below, 19 T cell receptor beta chains from the same sample are listed, as sequenced in a study of cytomegalovirus exposure and HLA in healthy donors. Produced via immunoSEQ multiplex PCR; TCRdb's table is partial and in-frame only. The sample has 150,000 or so clones; roughly 89% are singletons. Sample: PBMCs. All receptors come from a woman in her late teens or twenties in good health and CMV-seropositive.

This chain joins TRBV18 and TRBJ2-5; D perhaps matches TRBD1 (6 bases). The CDR3 is 14 amino acids. CDR1 and CDR2 (germline): KGHSH, LQKENI. Trimming removed 0 bases at V and 7 bases at J, with 12 bases between. The CDR3 nucleotides are TGTGCCAGCTCACCACCGGACAGCCGGGGGACCCAGTACTTC. This translates into CASSPPDSRGTQYF.

This CDR3 reads CASSYSGALEAFF. The CDR3 DNA follows: TGTGCCAGCAGTTACTCGGGGGCCCTCGAAGCTTTCTTT. This chain joins TRBV6-5 and TRBJ1-1; TRBD1 is a possible D gene (6 bases). Trimming removed 0 bases from V and 8 bases from J, with 10 bases in between. CDR3 length equals 13 residues. Germline V gene lookup returns CDR1 MNHEY and CDR2 SVGAGI.

The genes are TRBV30 and TRBJ1-1; D may be TRBD1 (6 bases). This CDR3 region has 12 residues. CDR1 is GTSNPN, CDR2 SVGIG, per germline (reference sequence). The germline V and J ends were trimmed by 3 bases and 7 bases, with 12 bases remaining between them. The CDR3 region is CAWREGVGEAFF. CDR3 coding DNA: TGTGCCTGGAGAGAGGGGGTGGGTGAAGCTTTCTTT.

V and J are TRBV6-5 and TRBJ2-1; 7 nucleotides agree with TRBD2. Germline V gene sequence: CDR1 MNHEY, CDR2 SVGAGI. V lost 4 bases, J lost 8 bases, and 5 bases stayed unmatched. The CDR3 runs 13 residues. DNA for the CDR3: TGTGCCAGCAGTTCGGGGAGGGGCTATGAGCAGTTCTTC. It encodes CASSSGRGYEQFF.

The chain carries TRBV19 and TRBJ1-1, with D possibly being TRBD1 (5 bases). The CDR3 runs 14 residues. Per the germline V gene, CDR1 is LNHDA and CDR2 is SQIVND (reference sequence). V shed 1 base and J shed 0 bases, with 6 bases lying between them. The CDR3: CASSIVTVNTEAFF. The CDR3 DNA follows: TGTGCCAGTAGTATAGTGACAGTGAACACTGAAGCTTTCTTT.

The rearrangement uses TRBV6-6 and TRBJ1-1; TRBD1 agrees at 12 bases. Unmatched junction bases numbered 3, after V lost 7 bases and J lost 3 bases. CDR1 and CDR2 (germline): MNHNY, SVGAGI (reference sequence). The CDR3 consists of 14 residues. CDR3 in DNA: TGTGCCAGCATTCGGGACAGGGGGCACACTGAAGCTTTCTTT. Translating gives CASIRDRGHTEAFF.

The chain links TRBV21-1 to TRBJ2-3; the D call in the table, TRBD2, was not verified against the DNA. TRBV21-1 is described as a pseudogene. The CDR3 is 15 residues long. The CDR3 coding sequence is TGTGCCAGCAGCAAAAGGACTAGCGAAACAGATACGCAGTATTTT. Translation: CASSKRTSETDTQYF.

The chain joins TRBV29-1 to TRBJ2-5; 8 bases are shared with TRBD1. Germline assignment: CDR1 SQVTM and CDR2 ANQGSEA. The CDR3 runs 14 residues. V was clipped by 4 bases and J by 0 bases; unmatched bases: 4. CDR3: CSVVGQGNQETQYF. DNA for the CDR3: TGCAGCGTTGTAGGACAGGGCAACCAAGAGACCCAGTACTTC.

The chain is built from TRBV5-1 and TRBJ2-5; 8 positions agree with TRBD2. The length of the CDR3 is 13 residues. After removal of 3 bases from V and 5 bases from J, the junction contained 3 bases not matched to a gene. The germline V gene encodes CDR1 SGHRS and CDR2 YFSETQ. The chain's CDR3 is CASSYERGETQYF. The CDR3 nucleotides are TGCGCCAGCAGCTACGAGCGGGGGGAGACCCAGTACTTC.

This chain uses TRBV27 with TRBJ1-6, with TRBD1 matching 8 bases. With V trimmed by 1 base and J by 7 bases, 3 bases remained unmatched. Germline CDR1 and CDR2: MNHEY and SMNVEV (reference sequence). The CDR3 sequence is 15 residues long. This chain's CDR3 is CASSLYTGGNSPLHF. CDR3 in DNA: TGTGCCAGCAGTTTATATACAGGGGGGAATTCACCCCTCCACTTT.

V and J are TRBV28 and TRBJ2-7; 7 bases fit TRBD1. Unmatched junction bases numbered 12, after V lost 6 bases and J lost 4 bases. This CDR3 is built from 15 residues. The germline V gene encodes CDR1 MDHEN and CDR2 SYDVKM. CDR3 region: CASSSPPPGQYEQYF. The CDR3 DNA follows: TGTGCCAGCAGCAGCCCCCCCCCGGGACAGTACGAGCAGTACTTC.

The chain combines TRBV19 with TRBJ2-2; 8 bases agree with TRBD1. CDR3 length: 17 residues. V lost 5 bases and J lost 0; bases outside the gene matches: 8. Germline V gene sequence: CDR1 LNHDA, CDR2 SQIVND (reference sequence). The CDR3 protein is CASSVPQGQANTGELFF. The CDR3 bases are TGTGCCAGTAGTGTGCCCCAGGGACAGGCGAACACCGGGGAGCTGTTTTTT.

This chain uses TRBV7-9 with TRBJ1-5; D is undetermined. The germline V and J ends were trimmed by 5 bases and 4 bases, with 6 bases remaining between them. CDR3 length equals 12 residues. In germline, CDR1 is SEHNR, CDR2 FQNEAQ (reference sequence). CDR3: CASSGENQPQHF. CDR3 sequence (DNA): TGTGCCAGCAGCGGAGAAAATCAGCCCCAGCATTTT.

The chain uses TRBV18 and TRBJ1-1, with D possibly TRBD1 on 5 matching bases. Per the germline V gene, CDR1 is KGHSH and CDR2 is LQKENI. This CDR3 comprises 17 residues. Trimming removed 3 bases at V and 1 base at J, with 18 bases between. The CDR3 sequence is CASSPYTYIDRNTEAFF. The CDR3 region has the DNA TGTGCCAGCTCACCCTATACTTACATAGACAGGAACACTGAAGCTTTCTTT. Based on the CDR3 plus reference TRBV18 and TRBJ1-1, the full variable domain is NAGVMQNPRHLVRRRGQEARLRCSPMKGHSHVYWYRQLPEEGLKFMVYLQKENIIDESGMPKERFSAEFPKEGPSILRIQQVVRGDSAAYFCASSPYTYIDRNTEAFFGQGTRLTVV.

The rearrangement links TRBV19 to TRBJ1-5; D unclear. Germline-derived CDR1 and CDR2 are LNHDA and SQIVND (reference sequence). Between the trimmed V and J ends, which lost 3 bases and 3 bases, there was a span of 9 bases. The CDR3 has 14 residues. The CDR3 DNA sequence: TGTGCCAGTAGTATCCGGGAGCTCAATCAGCCCCAGCATTTT. Amino acid sequence: CASSIRELNQPQHF.

This rearrangement joins TRBV29-1 to TRBJ2-5, with D possibly matching TRBD1 (6 bases). Germline V gene lookup returns CDR1 SQVTM and CDR2 ANQGSEA. V lost 4 bases, J lost 3 bases, and 12 bases lay in between. This CDR3 has 13 amino acids. CDR3 bases: TGCAGCGTTGTGACAGGAGCCAAAGAGACCCAGTACTTC. As protein: CSVVTGAKETQYF.

This chain uses TRBV6-1 with TRBJ2-5, with 9 bases identical to TRBD1. The ends lost 3 bases at V and 3 bases at J; junction bases unmatched: 8. CDR3 length equals 16 residues. The germline V gene encodes CDR1 MNHNS and CDR2 SASEGT. In nucleotides, the CDR3 is TGTGCCAGCAGTGACAAATCCCGGACAGGGGAAGAGACCCAGTACTTC. This encodes CASSDKSRTGEETQYF.

The chain uses TRBV27 and TRBJ2-7; TRBD1 agrees at 12 bases. There are 16 residues in the CDR3. CDR1 is MNHEY and CDR2 is SMNVEV in the germline V gene (reference sequence). J lost 9 bases, V lost 3 bases, and 12 bases had no gene match. The CDR3 DNA sequence: TGTGCCAGCAGTTTCCACTCCGGGACAGGGGGCATAGTGCAGTACTTC. It is translated as CASSFHSGTGGIVQYF.

This rearrangement joins TRBV19 to TRBJ2-1, with D maybe TRBD2 (5 bases). The CDR3 is 16 residues long. V gave up 5 bases and J gave up 4 bases, with 18 bases separating them. In germline, CDR1 is LNHDA, CDR2 SQIVND (reference sequence). The CDR3 sequence is CASSALKRTGYNEQFF. DNA of the CDR3: TGTGCCAGTAGTGCCTTGAAACGGACTGGTTACAATGAGCAGTTCTTC.